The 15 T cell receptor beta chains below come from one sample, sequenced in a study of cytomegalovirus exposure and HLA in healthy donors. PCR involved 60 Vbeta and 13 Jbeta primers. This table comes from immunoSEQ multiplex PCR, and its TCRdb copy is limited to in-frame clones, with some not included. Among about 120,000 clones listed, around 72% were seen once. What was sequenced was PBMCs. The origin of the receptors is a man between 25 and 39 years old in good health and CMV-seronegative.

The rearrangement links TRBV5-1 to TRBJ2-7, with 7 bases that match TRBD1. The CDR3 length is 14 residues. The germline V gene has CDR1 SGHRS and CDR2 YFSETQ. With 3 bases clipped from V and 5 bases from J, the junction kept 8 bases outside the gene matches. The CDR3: CASSSRGSPDEQYF. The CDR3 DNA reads TGCGCCAGCAGCTCCAGGGGGTCCCCTGACGAGCAGTACTTC.

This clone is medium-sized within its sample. Written as DNA, the CDR3 is TGCGCCAGCTCAAGGGGGCCGCCTACTAGATATAACTATGGCTACACCTTC. It specifies CASSRGPPTRYNYGYTF. The gene calls are TRBV5-1 and TRBJ1-2; 7 bases agree with TRBD1. V dropped 7 bases and J dropped 1; count of bases not matched to a gene: 16. Germline lookup yields CDR1 SGHRS and CDR2 YFSETQ. This CDR3 contains 17 residues.

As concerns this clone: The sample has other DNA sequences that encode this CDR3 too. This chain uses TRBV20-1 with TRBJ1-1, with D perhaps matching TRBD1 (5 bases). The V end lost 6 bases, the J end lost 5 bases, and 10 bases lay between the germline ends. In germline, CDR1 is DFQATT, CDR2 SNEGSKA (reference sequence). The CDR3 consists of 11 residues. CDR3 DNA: TGCAGTGCCCAGGGAAGGACTGAAGCTTTCTTT. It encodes CSAQGRTEAFF.

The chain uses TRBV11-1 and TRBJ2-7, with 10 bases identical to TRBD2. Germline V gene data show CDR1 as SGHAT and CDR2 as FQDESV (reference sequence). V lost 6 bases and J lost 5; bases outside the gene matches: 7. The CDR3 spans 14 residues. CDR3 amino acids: CASSFSGGFDEQYF. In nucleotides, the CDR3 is TGTGCCAGCAGTTTTAGCGGGGGGTTCGACGAGCAGTACTTC.

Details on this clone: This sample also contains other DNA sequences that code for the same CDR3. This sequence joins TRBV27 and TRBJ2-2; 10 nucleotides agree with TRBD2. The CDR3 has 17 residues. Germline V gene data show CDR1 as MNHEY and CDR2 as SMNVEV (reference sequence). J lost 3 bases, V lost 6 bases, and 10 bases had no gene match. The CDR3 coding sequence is TGTGCCAGCAGCCTGGTCCTAGCGGGGGACTACACCGGGGAGCTGTTTTTT. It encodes CASSLVLAGDYTGELFF.

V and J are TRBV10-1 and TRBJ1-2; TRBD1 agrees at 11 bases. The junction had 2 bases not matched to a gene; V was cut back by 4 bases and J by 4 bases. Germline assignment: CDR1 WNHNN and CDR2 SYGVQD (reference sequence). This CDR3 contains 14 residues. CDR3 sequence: CASSAGTGGYGYTF. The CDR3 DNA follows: TGCGCCAGCAGTGCCGGGACAGGGGGCTATGGCTACACCTTC.

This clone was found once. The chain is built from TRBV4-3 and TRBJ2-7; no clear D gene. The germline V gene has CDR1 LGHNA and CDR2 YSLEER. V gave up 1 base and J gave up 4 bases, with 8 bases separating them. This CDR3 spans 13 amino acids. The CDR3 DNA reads TGCGCCAGCAGCCAAGTCTTGGAGTACGAGCAGTACTTC. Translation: CASSQVLEYEQYF.

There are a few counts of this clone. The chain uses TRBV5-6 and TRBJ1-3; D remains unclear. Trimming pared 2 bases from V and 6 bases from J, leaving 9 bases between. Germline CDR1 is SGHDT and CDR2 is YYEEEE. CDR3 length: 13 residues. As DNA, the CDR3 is TGTGCCAGCAGCTTTGACACGATAAACACCATATATTTT. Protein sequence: CASSFDTINTIYF.

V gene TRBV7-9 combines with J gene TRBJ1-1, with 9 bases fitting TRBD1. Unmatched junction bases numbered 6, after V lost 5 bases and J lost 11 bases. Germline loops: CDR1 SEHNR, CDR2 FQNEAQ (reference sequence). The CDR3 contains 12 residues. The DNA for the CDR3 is TGTGCCAGCAGCCTTGGGACAGGGAAGGCTTTCTTT. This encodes CASSLGTGKAFF.

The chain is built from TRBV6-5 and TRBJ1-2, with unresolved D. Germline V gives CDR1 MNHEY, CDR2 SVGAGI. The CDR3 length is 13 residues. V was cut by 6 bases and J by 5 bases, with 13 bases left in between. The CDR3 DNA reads TGTGCCAGCAGGACCCTGAGAGGGTATGGCTACACCTTC. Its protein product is CASRTLRGYGYTF.

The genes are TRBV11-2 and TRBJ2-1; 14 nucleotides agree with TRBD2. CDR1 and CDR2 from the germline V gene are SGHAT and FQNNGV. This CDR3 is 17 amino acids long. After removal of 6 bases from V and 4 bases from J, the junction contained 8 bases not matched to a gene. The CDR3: CASRRTSGGTNYNEQFF. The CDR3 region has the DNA TGTGCCAGCAGACGGACTAGCGGGGGGACAAATTACAATGAGCAGTTCTTC.

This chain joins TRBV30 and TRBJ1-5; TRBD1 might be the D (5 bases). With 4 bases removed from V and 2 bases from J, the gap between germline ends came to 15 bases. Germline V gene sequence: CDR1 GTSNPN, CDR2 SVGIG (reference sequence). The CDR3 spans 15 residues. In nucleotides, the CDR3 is TGTGCCTGGAATTACAAGGGGTTTGGCAATCAGCCCCAGCATTTT. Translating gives CAWNYKGFGNQPQHF.

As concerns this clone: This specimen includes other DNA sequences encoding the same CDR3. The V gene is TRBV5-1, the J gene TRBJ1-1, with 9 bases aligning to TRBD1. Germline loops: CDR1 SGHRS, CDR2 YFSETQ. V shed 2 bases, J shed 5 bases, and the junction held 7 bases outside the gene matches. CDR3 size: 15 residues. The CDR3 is CASSLQGAGGTEAFF. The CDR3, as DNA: TGCGCCAGCAGCTTACAGGGGGCGGGCGGGACTGAAGCTTTCTTT. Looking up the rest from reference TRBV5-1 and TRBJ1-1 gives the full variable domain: KAGVTQTPRYLIKTRGQQVTLSCSPISGHRSVSWYQQTPGQGLQFLFEYFSETQRNKGNFPGRFSGRQFSNSRSEMNVSTLELGDSALYLCASSLQGAGGTEAFFGQGTRLTVV.

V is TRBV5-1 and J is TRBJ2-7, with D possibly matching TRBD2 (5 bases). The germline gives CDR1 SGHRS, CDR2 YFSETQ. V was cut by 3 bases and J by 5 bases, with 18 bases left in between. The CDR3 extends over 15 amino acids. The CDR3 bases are TGCGCCAGCAGCTCGGTAGGGAGATTTGGCCACGAGCAGTACTTC. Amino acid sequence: CASSSVGRFGHEQYF.

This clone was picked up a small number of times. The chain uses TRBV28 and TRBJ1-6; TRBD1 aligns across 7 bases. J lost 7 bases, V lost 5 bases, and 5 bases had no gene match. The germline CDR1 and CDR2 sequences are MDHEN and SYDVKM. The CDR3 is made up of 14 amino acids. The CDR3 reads CASSRRDRNSPLHF. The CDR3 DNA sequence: TGTGCCAGCAGTCGCCGGGACAGAAATTCACCCCTCCACTTT.